Below are 21 T cell receptor beta chains sequenced from a single sample in a study of siplizumab effects on memory and regulatory T cells. Measured with immunoSEQ multiplex PCR; TCRdb has only the in-frame clones, and not every one. Found here are some 97,000 clones, over 90% of them singletons; the top ten hold 1% to 1.5%. The sequencing sample was made of non-Treg CD4+ T cells sorted from blood. These receptors were taken from a human donor in good health.

This clone was recorded once. This chain joins TRBV27 and TRBJ1-5, with D possibly matching TRBD1 (6 bases). There are 14 residues in the CDR3. The ends were cut back, 2 bases at V and 3 bases at J, with 8 bases in the middle. CDR1 MNHEY and CDR2 SMNVEV come from the germline V gene (reference sequence). The CDR3 loop is CASSLRTDNQPQHF. CDR3 nucleotides: TGTGCCAGCAGTTTAAGGACAGACAATCAGCCCCAGCATTTT.

V gene TRBV6-5 combines with J gene TRBJ2-1; D not resolved. Germline assignment: CDR1 MNHEY and CDR2 SVGAGI. This CDR3 spans 14 amino acids. V lost 0 bases to trimming and J lost 6 bases, with 9 bases between them. The DNA of the CDR3 is TGTGCCAGCAGTTACTCGGGTGCAATCAATGAGCAGTTCTTC. Translating gives CASSYSGAINEQFF.

The chain couples TRBV11-2 to TRBJ2-7, with D unclear. The CDR3 extends over 12 amino acids. Trimming removed 5 bases at V and 2 bases at J, with 7 bases between. The germline CDR1 and CDR2 sequences are SGHAT and FQNNGV. In nucleotides, the CDR3 is TGTGCCAGCAGCCCCTGGACCTACGAGCAGTACTTC. As protein: CASSPWTYEQYF.

The V and J genes are TRBV19 and TRBJ2-3; 10 bases are shared with TRBD2. V gave up 5 bases and J gave up 9 bases; unmatched junction bases: 14. The germline V gene encodes CDR1 LNHDA and CDR2 SQIVND (reference sequence). The CDR3 has 16 residues. CDR3 in DNA: TGTGCCAGTAGTCTTGAGCGGGAGGGCCGGAAGGGGACGCAGTATTTT. Residues: CASSLEREGRKGTQYF.

CDR3 coding DNA: TGTGCCAGAAGCTTCCGAGGTGGGGCGCGGGAGACGGTCACCGGGGAGCTGTTTTTT. Protein product: CARSFRGGARETVTGELFF. The gene calls are TRBV5-3 and TRBJ2-2, with TRBD2 identical over 7 bases. TRBV5-3 is an ORF, and what it does is uncertain. The CDR3 is made up of 19 amino acids. V shed 2 bases, J shed 4 bases, and the junction held 17 bases outside the gene matches.

The J gene is TRBJ1-5, the V gene TRBV21-1. TRBV21-1 is a pseudogene segment. This CDR3 has 16 residues. The DNA of the CDR3 is TGTGCCAGCAGCAAAGATCCCCTAAGCGGGGATCAGCCCCAGCATTTT. Protein: CASSKDPLSGDQPQHF.

The chain is built from TRBV7-3 and TRBJ2-1; D tentatively reads TRBD1 or TRBD2 (5 bases each). Germline loops: CDR1 SGHTA, CDR2 FQGTGA. V shed 5 bases and J shed 7 bases, with 18 bases lying between them. This CDR3 has 15 amino acids. CDR3 nucleotide sequence: TGTGCCAGCAGCCCCCCGGGACGGGGATTAAATGAGCAGTTCTTC. Amino acids: CASSPPGRGLNEQFF.

The chain joins TRBV14 to TRBJ1-1; D is unresolved. Germline assignment: CDR1 SGHDN and CDR2 FVKESK. The CDR3 consists of 13 residues. V lost 2 bases and J lost 0, with 4 bases in between. The CDR3 reads CASSQHMNTEAFF. The CDR3 coding sequence is TGTGCCAGCAGCCAACACATGAACACTGAAGCTTTCTTT.

The V gene is TRBV9, the J gene TRBJ2-3; 10 bases map to TRBD2. The V gene's germline CDR1 is SGDLS and CDR2 YYNGEE. V trimming: 4 bases; J trimming: 5 bases; junction bases outside the gene matches: 13. This CDR3 spans 17 amino acids. This CDR3 reads CASSFQPGRTSGDTQYF. As DNA, the CDR3 is TGTGCCAGCAGCTTCCAACCAGGGAGGACTAGCGGAGATACGCAGTATTTT.

The chain recombines TRBV11-2 with TRBJ1-5; D call uncertain. Germline CDR1 reads SGHAT; CDR2 reads FQNNGV. Trimming cost V 5 bases and J 4 bases, with 15 bases left between them. This CDR3 has 15 amino acids. The CDR3 sequence: CASSPQRRSNQPQHF. The CDR3 nucleotides read TGTGCCAGCAGCCCACAGCGTAGATCTAATCAGCCCCAGCATTTT. The full variable domain, rest sourced from reference TRBV11-2 and TRBJ1-5, is EAGVAQSPRYKIIEKRQSVAFWCNPISGHATLYWYQQILGQGPKLLIQFQNNGVVDDSQLPKDRFSAERLKGVDSTLKIQPAKLEDSAVYLCASSPQRRSNQPQHFGDGTRLSIL.

This CDR3 is CASSGAGVEQYF. CDR3 sequence (DNA): TGTGCCAGCAGTGGGGCAGGGGTCGAGCAGTACTTC. The rearrangement links TRBV2 to TRBJ2-7; possibly TRBD1 for D (6 bases). Germline V gene sequence: CDR1 SNHLY, CDR2 FYNNEI. V shed 4 bases and J shed 6 bases, with 10 bases lying between them. This CDR3 spans 12 amino acids. Complete variable domain (other parts from reference TRBV2 and TRBJ2-7): EPEVTQTPSHQVTQMGQEVILRCVPISNHLYFYWYRQILGQKVEFLVSFYNNEISEKSEIFDDQFSVERPDGSNFTLKIRSTKLEDSAMYFCASSGAGVEQYFGPGTRLTVT.

The chain is built from TRBV5-1 and TRBJ2-7, with TRBD2 matching 10 bases. V shed 0 bases and J 2 bases; nucleotides not matched to a gene: 2. CDR3 length: 15 amino acids. The germline gives CDR1 SGHRS, CDR2 YFSETQ. For the CDR3, the DNA is TGCGCCAGCAGCTTGGGCCTAGCGGGAGCCTACGAGCAGTACTTC. Protein: CASSLGLAGAYEQYF.

This clone was found once. J is TRBJ2-3 and V is TRBV2, with D perhaps being TRBD1 or TRBD2 (5 bases each). Germline loops: CDR1 SNHLY, CDR2 FYNNEI. The CDR3 runs 16 residues. V lost 8 bases, J lost 0 bases, and 18 bases lay in between. The CDR3 here is CASSKKIGGSTDTQYF. CDR3 DNA sequence: TGTGCCAGCTCTAAAAAAATTGGGGGTAGCACAGATACGCAGTATTTT.

This clone came up once. This chain connects TRBV20-1 to TRBJ2-3; no clear D gene. This CDR3 comprises 11 residues. In germline, CDR1 is DFQATT, CDR2 SNEGSKA (reference sequence). Trimming took 7 bases from V and 8 from J, leaving 13 bases between them. The CDR3 nucleotides are TGCAGTGGCGCACCGGAGACTACGCAGTATTTT. As protein: CSGAPETTQYF.

The chain links TRBV5-1 to TRBJ2-1, with D perhaps TRBD2 (6 bases). Trimming stripped 3 bases from V and 3 bases from J, with 13 bases between. This CDR3 is 15 amino acids long. CDR1 SGHRS and CDR2 YFSETQ come from the germline V gene. DNA for the CDR3: TGCGCCAGCAGCTCCCAAGCGGGTAACTACAATGAGCAGTTCTTC. This translates into CASSSQAGNYNEQFF.

This chain uses TRBV6-1 with TRBJ1-1; D perhaps matches TRBD1 (5 bases). This CDR3 spans 12 amino acids. Trimming removed 8 bases from V and 2 bases from J, with 9 bases in between. The V gene's germline CDR1 is MNHNS and CDR2 SASEGT. Here the CDR3 DNA reads TGTGCCAGCCGGGGGACTAACACTGAAGCTTTCTTT. This codes for CASRGTNTEAFF.

This CDR3 reads CAWSGGLSYEQYF. The CDR3 DNA sequence: TGTGCCTGGAGTGGGGGCCTCTCCTACGAGCAGTACTTC. The V call is TRBV30, the J call TRBJ2-7, with D perhaps TRBD1 (5 bases). CDR1 and CDR2 (germline): GTSNPN, SVGIG (reference sequence). The CDR3 totals 13 residues. Trimming cost V 1 base and J 0 bases, with 7 bases left between them.

For the CDR3, the DNA is TGTGCCAGCAGGCAAGGGACAGGTGTCGCGAACACCGGGGAGCTGTTTTTT. It yields the protein CASRQGTGVANTGELFF. The gene calls are TRBV5-4 and TRBJ2-2; TRBD1 matches at 8 bases. The junction had 9 bases not matched to a gene; V was cut back by 5 bases and J by 0 bases. Germline CDR1 and CDR2: SGHNT and YYREEE (reference sequence). The CDR3 loop spans 17 amino acids.

The chain combines TRBV19 with TRBJ2-2; 8 positions agree with TRBD2. The V gene end was trimmed by 4 bases and the J gene end by 4 bases; junction bases not matched to a gene: 5. Looked up from germline, CDR1 is LNHDA and CDR2 is SQIVND (reference sequence). The CDR3 length is 15 residues. This CDR3 is CASSTFSGVTGELFF. CDR3 coding DNA: TGTGCCAGTAGTACTTTTAGCGGGGTCACCGGGGAGCTGTTTTTT. Full variable domain (outside the CDR3, taken from reference TRBV19 and TRBJ2-2): DGGITQSPKYLFRKEGQNVTLSCEQNLNHDAMYWYRQDPGQGLRLIYYSQIVNDFQKGDIAEGYSVSREKKESFPLTVTSAQKNPTAFYLCASSTFSGVTGELFFGEGSRLTVL.

The chain has TRBV12-5 and TRBJ1-5, with D hard to call. The CDR3 covers 16 residues. The germline CDR1 and CDR2 sequences are LGHNT and FRNRAP. V was clipped by 2 bases and J by 0 bases, with 11 bases between them. The CDR3 loop is CASGLSGYSSNQPQHF. For the CDR3, the DNA is TGTGCTAGTGGTTTGTCGGGGTATAGTAGCAATCAGCCCCAGCATTTT.

The V and J genes are TRBV11-3 and TRBJ2-3; 9 bases are shared with TRBD2. This CDR3 is 16 amino acids long. Germline-derived CDR1 and CDR2 are SGHNT and YENEEA. J was trimmed by 2 bases and V by 5 bases; bases with no gene match: 8. The CDR3 nucleotides are TGTGCCAGCAGCCCCCGAGGACTAGCGAACACAGATACGCAGTATTTT. Protein sequence: CASSPRGLANTDTQYF.